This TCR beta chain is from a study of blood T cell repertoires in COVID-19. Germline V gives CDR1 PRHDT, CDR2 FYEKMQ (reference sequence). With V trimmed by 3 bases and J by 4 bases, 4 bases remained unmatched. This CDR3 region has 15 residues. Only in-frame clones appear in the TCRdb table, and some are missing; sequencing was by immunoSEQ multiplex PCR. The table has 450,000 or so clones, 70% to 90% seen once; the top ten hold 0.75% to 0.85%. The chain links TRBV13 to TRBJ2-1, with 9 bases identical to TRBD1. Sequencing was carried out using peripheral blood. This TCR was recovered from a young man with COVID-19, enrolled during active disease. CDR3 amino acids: CASSFDRGFYNEQFF. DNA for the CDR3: TGTGCCAGCAGCTTCGACAGGGGGTTTTACAATGAGCAGTTCTTC.